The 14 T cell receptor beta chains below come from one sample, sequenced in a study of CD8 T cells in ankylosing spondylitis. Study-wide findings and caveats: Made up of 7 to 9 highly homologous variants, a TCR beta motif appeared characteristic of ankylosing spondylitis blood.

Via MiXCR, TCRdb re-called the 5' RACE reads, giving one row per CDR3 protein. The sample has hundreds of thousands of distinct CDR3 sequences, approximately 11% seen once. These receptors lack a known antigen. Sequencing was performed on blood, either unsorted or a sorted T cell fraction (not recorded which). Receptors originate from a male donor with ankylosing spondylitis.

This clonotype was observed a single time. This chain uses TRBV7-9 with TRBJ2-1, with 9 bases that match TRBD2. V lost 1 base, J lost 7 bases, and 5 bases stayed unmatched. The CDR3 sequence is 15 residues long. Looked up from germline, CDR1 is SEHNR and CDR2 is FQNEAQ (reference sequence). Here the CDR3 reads CASSLGDSGSNEQFF. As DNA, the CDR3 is TGTGCCAGCAGCTTAGGCGATAGCGGGAGTAATGAGCAGTTCTTC.

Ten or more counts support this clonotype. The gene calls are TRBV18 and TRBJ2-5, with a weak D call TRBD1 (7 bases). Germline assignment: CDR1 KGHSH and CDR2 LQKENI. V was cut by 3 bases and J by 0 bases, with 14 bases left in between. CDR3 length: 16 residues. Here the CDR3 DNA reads TGTGCCAGCTCACCTACCCCAGGGGGGTACCAAGAGACCCAGTACTTC. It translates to CASSPTPGGYQETQYF. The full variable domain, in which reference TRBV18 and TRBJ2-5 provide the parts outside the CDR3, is NAGVMQNPRHLVRRRGQEARLRCSPMKGHSHVYWYRQLPEEGLKFMVYLQKENIIDESGMPKERFSAEFPKEGPSILRIQQVVRGDSAAYFCASSPTPGGYQETQYFGPGTRLLVL.

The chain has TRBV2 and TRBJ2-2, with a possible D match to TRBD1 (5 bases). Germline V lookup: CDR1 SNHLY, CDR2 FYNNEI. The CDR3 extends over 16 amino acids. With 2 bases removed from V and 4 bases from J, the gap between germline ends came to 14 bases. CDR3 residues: CASSERPGSATGELFF. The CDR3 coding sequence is TGTGCCAGCAGTGAAAGGCCAGGGTCGGCCACCGGGGAGCTGTTTTTT.

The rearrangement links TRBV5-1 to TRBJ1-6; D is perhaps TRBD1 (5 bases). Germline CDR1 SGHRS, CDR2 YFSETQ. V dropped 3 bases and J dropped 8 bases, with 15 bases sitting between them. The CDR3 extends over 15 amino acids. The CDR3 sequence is CASSSAGTKDSPLHF. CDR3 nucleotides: TGCGCCAGCAGCTCGGCCGGGACGAAGGATTCACCCCTCCACTTT.

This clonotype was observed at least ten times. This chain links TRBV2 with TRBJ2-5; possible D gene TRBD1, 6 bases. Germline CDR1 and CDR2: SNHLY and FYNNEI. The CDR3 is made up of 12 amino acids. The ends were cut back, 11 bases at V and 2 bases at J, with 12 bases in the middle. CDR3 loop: CAGQRIQETQYF. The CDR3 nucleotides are TGTGCCGGACAGCGGATACAAGAGACCCAGTACTTC.

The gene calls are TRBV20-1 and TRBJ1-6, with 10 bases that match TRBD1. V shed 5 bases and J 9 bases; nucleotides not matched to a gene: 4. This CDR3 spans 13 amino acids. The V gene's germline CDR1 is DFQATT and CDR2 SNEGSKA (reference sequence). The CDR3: CSAGGQGRSPLHF. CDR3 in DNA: TGCAGTGCTGGGGGACAGGGGCGTTCACCCCTCCACTTT.

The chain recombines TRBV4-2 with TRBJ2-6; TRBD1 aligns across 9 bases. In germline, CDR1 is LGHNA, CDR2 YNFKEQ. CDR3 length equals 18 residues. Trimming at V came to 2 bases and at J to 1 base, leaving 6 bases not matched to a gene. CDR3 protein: CASSQSTGGGSGANVLTF. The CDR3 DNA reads TGTGCCAGCAGCCAAAGCACAGGGGGCGGGTCTGGGGCCAACGTCCTGACTTTC.

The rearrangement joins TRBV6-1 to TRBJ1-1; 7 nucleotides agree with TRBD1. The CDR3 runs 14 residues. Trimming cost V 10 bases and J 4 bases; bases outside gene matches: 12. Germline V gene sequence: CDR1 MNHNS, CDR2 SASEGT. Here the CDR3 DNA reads TGTGCCAACAGCAAGCAGGGGGAGGGCACTGAAGCTTTCTTT. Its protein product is CANSKQGEGTEAFF.

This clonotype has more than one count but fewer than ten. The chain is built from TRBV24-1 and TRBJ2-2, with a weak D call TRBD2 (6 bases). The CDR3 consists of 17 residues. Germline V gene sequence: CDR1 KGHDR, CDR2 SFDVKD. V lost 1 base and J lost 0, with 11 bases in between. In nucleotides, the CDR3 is TGTGCCACCAGTGATTTCGGGAGACTCGCGAACACCGGGGAGCTGTTTTTT. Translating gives CATSDFGRLANTGELFF.

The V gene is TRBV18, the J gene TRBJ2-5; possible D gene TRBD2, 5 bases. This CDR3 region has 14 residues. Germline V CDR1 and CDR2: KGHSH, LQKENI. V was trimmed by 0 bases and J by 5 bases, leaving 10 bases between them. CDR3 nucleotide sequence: TGTGCCAGCTCACCACCTTCTAGCTTGGAGACCCAGTACTTC. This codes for CASSPPSSLETQYF.

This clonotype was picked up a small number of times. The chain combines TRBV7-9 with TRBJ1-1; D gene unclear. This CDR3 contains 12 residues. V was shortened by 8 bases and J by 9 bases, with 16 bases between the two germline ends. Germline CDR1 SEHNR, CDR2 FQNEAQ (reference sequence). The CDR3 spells CASAPGERKAFF. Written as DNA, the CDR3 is TGTGCCAGCGCCCCCGGAGAGCGCAAAGCTTTCTTT.

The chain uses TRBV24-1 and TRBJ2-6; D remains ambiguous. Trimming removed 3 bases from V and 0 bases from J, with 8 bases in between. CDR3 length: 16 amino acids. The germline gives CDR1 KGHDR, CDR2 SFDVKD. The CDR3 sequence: CATSDPQPSGANVLTF. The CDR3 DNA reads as TGTGCCACCAGTGATCCGCAACCCTCTGGGGCCAACGTCCTGACTTTC.

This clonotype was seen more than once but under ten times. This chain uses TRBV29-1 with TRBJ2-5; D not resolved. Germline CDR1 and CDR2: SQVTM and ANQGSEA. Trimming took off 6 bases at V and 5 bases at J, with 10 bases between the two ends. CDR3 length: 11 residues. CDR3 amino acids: CSVHYGETQYF. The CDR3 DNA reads TGCAGCGTGCATTACGGGGAGACCCAGTACTTC.

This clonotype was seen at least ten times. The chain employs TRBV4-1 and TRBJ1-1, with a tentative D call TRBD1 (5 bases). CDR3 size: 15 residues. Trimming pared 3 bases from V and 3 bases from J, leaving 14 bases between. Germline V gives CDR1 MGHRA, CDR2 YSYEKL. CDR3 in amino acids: CASSQASGGYTEAFF. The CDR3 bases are TGCGCCAGCAGCCAGGCCTCCGGGGGATACACTGAAGCTTTCTTT.